This T cell receptor beta chain stems from a study of response to subunit inactivated influenza vaccine. Whole-study findings and limits: Few new T cells, the authors suggested, are recruited by each seasonal influenza vaccination.

CDR3 length equals 13 residues. The V gene lost 6 bases and the J gene lost 4 bases, with 12 bases spanning the gap. This clonotype was counted many times. What it recognizes is unknown. TCRdb reanalysed the RT-PCR reads using MiXCR and keeps one entry per CDR3 protein. Of 500,000 to 550,000 distinct CDR3 sequences listed, 6.5% to 8% are singletons. The sequence came from a man aged 45-69 years who received an inactivated influenza vaccine. The input for sequencing was PBMCs from blood, taken around 2 years after vaccination. The rearrangement uses TRBV12-3 or TRBV12-4 and TRBJ1-1, with no clear D. The CDR3 DNA reads as TGTGCCAGCAGGGTTATCGAGGGCACTGAAGCTTTCTTT. This gives the protein CASRVIEGTEAFF.